The source of this TCR beta chain is a study of T cell clonotyping in hematopoietic cell transplantation. Study-level findings and limits: At the given depth, recipient repertoires were over 95% de novo clonotypes.

The V end was cut by 7 bases, the J end by 0 bases, with 12 bases between. Per the germline V gene, CDR1 is MNHEY and CDR2 is SVGAGI. The CDR3 has 14 amino acids. Concerning this clone: Its antigen is not identified.

Profiled with immunoSEQ multiplex PCR; TCRdb holds only in-frame clones, not every one. The profile covers 5,500 to 8,500 clones, with around a third appearing a single time and approximately 20% taken by the ten largest. The material sequenced was peripheral blood mononuclear cells, taken 30 days after allogeneic stem cell transplant. The chain has TRBV6-5 and TRBJ1-2, with D maybe TRBD1 (5 bases). The sequence was obtained from a female patient in her 60s who had an allogeneic stem cell transplant, so the T cells may come from the graft donor. Some clones in this sample may be carry-over from other donors' samples. The CDR3 sequence is CASIKQGANYGYTF. CDR3 bases: TGTGCCAGCATTAAGCAGGGAGCTAACTATGGCTACACCTTC.